Listed here are 2 T cell receptor beta chains from one sample, sequenced in a study of blood T cell repertoires in COVID-19. The assay was immunoSEQ multiplex PCR, and TCRdb's table has in-frame clones only and misses some. This table holds about 53,000 clones, approximately 80% found once. The sequencing sample was made of peripheral blood. Every receptor here comes from a man in his 70s with active or convalescent COVID-19.

V gene TRBV19 combines with J gene TRBJ2-1, with 10 bases lining up with TRBD2. The V and J ends lost 6 bases and 7 bases, in that order; junction bases with no gene match: 9. In germline, CDR1 is LNHDA, CDR2 SQIVND (reference sequence). The CDR3 runs 15 residues. The CDR3 sequence: CASSNPSSGGNEQFF. The CDR3 bases are TGTGCCAGTAGCAATCCATCTAGCGGGGGAAATGAGCAGTTCTTC.

This clone showed up just once. The gene calls are TRBV4-1 and TRBJ1-2; 9 nucleotides align to TRBD1. There are 16 residues in the CDR3. CDR1 is MGHRA and CDR2 is YSYEKL in the germline V gene. The V segment lost 4 bases and the J segment 0 bases; nucleotides outside the gene matches: 6. DNA of the CDR3: TGCGCCAGCAGCCTAGGACAGGGGCCGGCTAACTATGGCTACACCTTC. Protein: CASSLGQGPANYGYTF.